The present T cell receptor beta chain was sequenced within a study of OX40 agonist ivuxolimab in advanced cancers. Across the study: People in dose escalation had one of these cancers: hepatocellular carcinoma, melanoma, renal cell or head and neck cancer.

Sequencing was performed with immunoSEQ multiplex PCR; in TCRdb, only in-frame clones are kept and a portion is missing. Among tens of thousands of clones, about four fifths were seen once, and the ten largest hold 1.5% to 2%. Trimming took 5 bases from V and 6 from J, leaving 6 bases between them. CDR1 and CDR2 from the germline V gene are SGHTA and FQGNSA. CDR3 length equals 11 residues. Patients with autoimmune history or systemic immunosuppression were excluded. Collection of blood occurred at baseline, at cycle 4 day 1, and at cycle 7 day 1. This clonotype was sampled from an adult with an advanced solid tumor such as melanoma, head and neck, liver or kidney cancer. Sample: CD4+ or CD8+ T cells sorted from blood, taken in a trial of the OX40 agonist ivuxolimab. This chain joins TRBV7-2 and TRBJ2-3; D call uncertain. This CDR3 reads CASSATDTQYF. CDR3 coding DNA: TGTGCCAGCAGCGCCACGGATACGCAGTATTTT.